Below are 15 T cell receptor beta chains sequenced from a single sample in a study of OX40 agonist ivuxolimab in advanced cancers. Sequencing was performed with immunoSEQ multiplex PCR; in TCRdb, only in-frame clones are kept and a portion is missing. This sample has about 70,000 clones, with 86% found just once. The specimen comprised CD4+ or CD8+ T cells sorted from blood, sampled in a trial of the OX40 agonist ivuxolimab. The receptors come from an adult with an advanced solid tumor such as melanoma, head and neck, liver or kidney cancer.

This rearrangement joins TRBV10-3 to TRBJ2-7; D is possibly TRBD1 (6 bases). CDR3 length equals 13 residues. V was trimmed by 6 bases and J by 6 bases, leaving 15 bases between them. The germline V gene encodes CDR1 ENHRY and CDR2 SYGVKD. CDR3 DNA: TGTGCCATCAGAATGACAGGAGTCAGCGAGCAGTACTTC. Encoded protein: CAIRMTGVSEQYF.

Concerning this clone itself: Other DNA sequences within the sample encode an identical CDR3. The rearrangement joins TRBV7-2 to TRBJ2-5, with unresolved D. Germline V gene sequence: CDR1 SGHTA, CDR2 FQGNSA. The CDR3 has 11 residues. V lost 2 bases, J lost 5 bases, and 3 bases lay in between. The chain's CDR3 is CASSLTETQYF. The CDR3 nucleotides read TGTGCCAGCAGCTTAACCGAGACCCAGTACTTC.

The CDR3 DNA reads as TGTGCCATCAGTCCCTGGGAGGGGAAAGGCTACACCTTC. It specifies CAISPWEGKGYTF. V and J are TRBV10-3 and TRBJ1-2; the D gene is possibly TRBD1 (5 bases). Germline assignment: CDR1 ENHRY and CDR2 SYGVKD. V was shortened by 5 bases and J by 8 bases, with 15 bases between the two germline ends. The CDR3 has 13 amino acids.

This sequence joins TRBV4-2 and TRBJ2-7, with D unclear. The CDR3 consists of 14 residues. The germline V gene encodes CDR1 LGHNA and CDR2 YNFKEQ. With 1 base removed from V and 4 bases from J, the gap between germline ends came to 11 bases. The CDR3 DNA is TGTGCCAGCAGCCAAGCGGTAACTATGTACGAGCAGTACTTC. It codes for CASSQAVTMYEQYF.

This sequence joins TRBV7-8 and TRBJ1-6, with TRBD1 matching over 9 bases. The germline V gene has CDR1 SGHVS and CDR2 FQNEAQ. This CDR3 spans 21 amino acids. Losses at the gene ends were 3 bases for V and 0 bases for J; bases not matched to a gene: 15. CDR3 coding DNA: TGTGCCAGCAGCTTGGGGGGACAGGGTTATGGTAGGAGCTCCTATAATTCACCCCTCCACTTT. Translating gives CASSLGGQGYGRSSYNSPLHF.

In the case of this clone: Germline is not matched at one junction end, which may reflect a read error. The CDR3: CASSFGEQRHLGEQYF. The DNA for the CDR3 is TGTGCTAGCAGCTTCGGTGAACAGAGACATCTAGGCGAGCAGTACTTC. This chain uses TRBV7-9 with TRBJ2-7; no reliable D call. In germline, CDR1 is SEHNR, CDR2 FQNEAQ (reference sequence). The CDR3 is 16 amino acids.

The V call is TRBV6-5, the J call TRBJ1-1; D uncertain. CDR1 is MNHEY and CDR2 is SVGAGI in the germline V gene. V lost 7 bases and J lost 8, with 17 bases in between. The CDR3 covers 13 residues. This chain's CDR3 is CASTPGYVGEAFF. DNA for the CDR3: TGTGCCAGCACTCCTGGGTATGTAGGAGAAGCTTTCTTT.

The chain uses TRBV7-9 and TRBJ1-5; D not certain. V was clipped by 5 bases and J by 3 bases, with 14 bases between them. This CDR3 has 15 amino acids. CDR1 SEHNR and CDR2 FQNEAQ come from the germline V gene (reference sequence). In nucleotides, the CDR3 is TGTGCCAGCAGCAAAACAGACGGGCCCAATCAGCCCCAGCATTTT. Its protein product is CASSKTDGPNQPQHF.

V and J are TRBV6-5 and TRBJ1-5; 8 nucleotides line up with TRBD1. V shed 6 bases and J 5 bases; nucleotides not matched to a gene: 3. CDR3 size: 13 residues. CDR1 is MNHEY and CDR2 is SVGAGI in the germline V gene. The CDR3 DNA reads TGTGCCAGCAGCCCGGACAGGGATCAGCCCCAGCATTTT. Protein sequence: CASSPDRDQPQHF.

V is TRBV7-2 and J is TRBJ1-4; no firm D call. V was cut by 1 base and J by 3 bases, with 3 bases left in between. CDR1 and CDR2 from the germline V gene are SGHTA and FQGNSA. This CDR3 contains 13 residues. CDR3 bases: TGTGCCAGCAGCTTAGAGCCTAATGAAAAACTGTTTTTT. Amino acids: CASSLEPNEKLFF.

The chain uses TRBV7-8 and TRBJ1-6; 10 bases fit TRBD1. CDR1 and CDR2 (germline): SGHVS, FQNEAQ. V trimming: 5 bases; J trimming: 10 bases; junction bases outside the gene matches: 2. This CDR3 is 13 amino acids long. As DNA, the CDR3 is TGTGCCAGCAGCAGGGACAGGGGCTCACCCCTCCACTTT. Amino acid sequence: CASSRDRGSPLHF.

Comments on this clone: Relative to the germline gene, one junction end is altered; a read error may explain this. The chain uses TRBV28 and TRBJ1-1; no firm D call. Germline CDR1 reads MDHEN; CDR2 reads SYDVKM. The CDR3 consists of 13 residues. CDR3 protein: CASSLELGLESLF. The CDR3, as DNA: TGTGCCAGCAGTTTAGAACTTGGATTGGAAAGCCTATTT. The whole variable domain, filled in from reference TRBV28 and TRBJ1-1, reads DVKVTQSSRYLVKRTGEKVFLECVQDMDHENMFWYRQDPGLGLRLIYFSYDVKMKEKGDIPEGYSVSREKKERFSLILESASTNQTSMYLCASSLELGLESLFGQGTRLTVV.

The chain is built from TRBV4-3 and TRBJ1-1; 8 bases map to TRBD1. The CDR3 covers 17 residues. V dropped 2 bases and J dropped 1; count of bases not matched to a gene: 9. Germline V gene data show CDR1 as LGHNA and CDR2 as YSLEER. CDR3 sequence (DNA): TGCGCCAGCAGCCAATACTCAGGGGGCACAGCGAACACTGAAGCTTTCTTT. Encoded protein: CASSQYSGGTANTEAFF.

The chain employs TRBV29-1 and TRBJ1-1; 8 bases match TRBD1. The CDR3 sequence is 13 residues long. The trim removed 4 bases at V and 1 base at J, leaving 2 bases unmatched. Germline CDR1 reads SQVTM; CDR2 reads ANQGSEA. The CDR3 region has the DNA TGCAGCGTTGGGGGGACAGGGAACACTGAAGCTTTCTTT. Translated, it gives CSVGGTGNTEAFF.

The chain couples TRBV5-5 to TRBJ1-2; possibly TRBD1 for D (5 bases). Germline V gives CDR1 SGHKS, CDR2 YYEKEE (reference sequence). CDR3 length: 13 residues. Trimming pared 3 bases from V and 8 bases from J, leaving 14 bases between. DNA for the CDR3: TGTGCCAGCAGCTCCGGGGGAGGGGAGGGCTACACCTTC. Translating gives CASSSGGGEGYTF.